Listed here are 5 T cell receptor beta chains from one sample, sequenced in a study of Graves' ophthalmopathy and Graves' hyperthyroidism. TCR beta CDR3 amplification used RNA transcripts. HTBI-primed RT-PCR formed the first round, and a multiplex PCR formed the second. From the multiplex PCR reads, TCRdb called clonotypes with MiXCR, one entry per CDR3 protein. Altogether about 420,000 distinct CDR3 sequences are present, around 21% being singletons, with the ten largest covering 2.5% to 3%. Material: peripheral blood. The receptors were gathered from a woman under 30 with stable Graves' hyperthyroidism.

CDR3: CASSDWTGRIYEQYF. The CDR3, as DNA: TGTGCCAGCAGTGATTGGACAGGGAGGATCTACGAGCAGTACTTC. This rearrangement joins TRBV6-1 to TRBJ2-7, with 8 nucleotides matching TRBD1. The CDR3 is made up of 15 amino acids. Per the germline V gene, CDR1 is MNHNS and CDR2 is SASEGT. Germline trimming cut 3 bases from V and 3 bases from J; bases unmatched to any gene: 7.

The sample holds many counts of this clonotype. This chain uses TRBV12-3 or TRBV12-4 with TRBJ2-2; TRBD1 aligns across 8 bases. The CDR3 loop spans 15 amino acids. The J segment lost 4 bases and the V segment lost 6 bases, leaving 7 bases of the junction unmatched. CDR3 residues: CASSWTGSVTGELFF. The DNA of the CDR3 is TGTGCCAGCAGCTGGACAGGGTCGGTCACCGGGGAGCTGTTTTTT.

J is TRBJ2-7 and V is TRBV28, with TRBD2 identical over 9 bases. The germline V gene encodes CDR1 MDHEN and CDR2 SYDVKM. The V and J ends lost 1 base and 6 bases, in that order; junction bases with no gene match: 4. This CDR3 region has 14 residues. Written as DNA, the CDR3 is TGTGCCAGCAGTTTATCAGCGGGGGGTTCCGAGCAGTACTTC. Amino acids: CASSLSAGGSEQYF.

Ten or more counts support this clonotype. The V call is TRBV7-3, the J call TRBJ2-5, with 7 bases that match TRBD1. The germline V gene encodes CDR1 SGHTA and CDR2 FQGTGA. Losses at the gene ends were 1 base for V and 4 bases for J; bases not matched to a gene: 3. The length of the CDR3 is 14 residues. CDR3 region: CASSLRGQRETQYF. The DNA of the CDR3 is TGTGCCAGCAGCTTAAGGGGACAGCGAGAGACCCAGTACTTC.

V usage is TRBV4-1 and J usage is TRBJ2-4; no clear D gene. V lost 4 bases, J lost 2 bases, and 9 bases lay in between. Germline CDR1 reads MGHRA; CDR2 reads YSYEKL. The CDR3 has 14 residues. The CDR3 spells CASSLSWSKNIQYF. DNA of the CDR3: TGCGCCAGCAGCCTCAGCTGGTCCAAAAACATTCAGTACTTC.